The rows below give T cell receptor beta chains drawn from one sample of a study of blood T cell repertoires in COVID-19. The method was immunoSEQ multiplex PCR; TCRdb's version includes in-frame clones alone and lacks a portion of them. The sample holds more than 35,000 clones, about nine tenths seen once. Source material: peripheral blood. The receptors shown here come from a human donor in a cohort sampled during active COVID-19. CDR3s include the opening cysteine and the closing phenylalanine or tryptophan. D genes are given only for firm matches. Some rows have no size entry. The others give once, few or many, or a class for an expanded clone.

TRBJ1-1	NA	TRBV4-3	NA	TGCGCCAGCAGCCAAGAATTCTGGGCAGCATCTAAAGCTTTCTTT	CASSQEFWAASKAFF
TRBJ1-2	NA	TRBV9	TRBD1	TGTGCCAGCAGCTTAGGGGGCCCTAACTATGGCTACACCTTC	CASSLGGPNYGYTF
TRBJ2-2	once	TRBV2	TRBD2	TGTGCCAGCAGGGGGGGACTAGCGGGAGCGAACACCGGGGAGCTGTTTTTT	CASRGGLAGANTGELFF
TRBJ2-3	few	TRBV7-8	TRBD2	TGTGCCAGCAGCCTCGGACTAGCGGGAGATACGCAGTATTTT	CASSLGLAGDTQYF
TRBJ1-1	NA	TRBV3-1/TRBV3-2	TRBD1	TGTGCCAGCAGCCCAACCTCCGGGACAGGGGGCCGGGCTTTCTTT	CASSPTSGTGGRAFF
TRBJ2-3	NA	TRBV7-9	TRBD2	TGTGCCAGCAGAGCGGGGGGCACAGATACGCAGTATTTT	CASRAGGTDTQYF
TRBJ2-3	NA	TRBV23-1	TRBD2	TGCGCCAGCAGTCAATCCCCAGCGGGAGGCACAGATACGCAGTATTTT	CASSQSPAGGTDTQYF
TRBJ2-7	NA	TRBV7-6	TRBD2	TGTGCCAGCAGCCTCTATAGCGGGAGGGAGCAGTACTTC	CASSLYSGREQYF
TRBJ1-6	NA	TRBV5-6	TRBD1	TGTGCCAGCAGCTTGTCGGGACAGGGGGGCTTAAATTCACCCCTCCACTTT	CASSLSGQGGLNSPLHF
TRBJ2-2	NA	TRBV12-5	TRBD1	TGTGCTAGTGGTTTGGTACTGGGACAGGGAATCGGGGAGCTGTTTTTT	CASGLVLGQGIGELFF
TRBJ2-7	NA	TRBV7-9	TRBD2	TGTGCCAGCAGCCCACCTCCGGGACTAGTAGTACATTGGCAGTACTTC	CASSPPPGLVVHWQYF
TRBJ2-1	once	TRBV15	NA	TGTGCCACCAGCAGAGACGGGAGTGATGAGCAGTTCTTC	CATSRDGSDEQFF
TRBJ1-2	once	TRBV30	TRBD1	TGTGCCTGGGGACAGGGAAGTGGCTATGGCTACACCTTC	CAWGQGSGYGYTF
TRBJ1-2	NA	TRBV4-1	NA	TGCGCCAGCAGCCGACCAGGGTTACAAATCTATGGCTACACCTTC	CASSRPGLQIYGYTF
TRBJ1-5	NA	TRBV6-1	NA	TGTGCCAGCAGTGAAGACCCGGTAAACCAGCCCCAGCATTTT	CASSEDPVNQPQHF
TRBJ2-1	NA	TRBV12-5	TRBD1	TGTGCTAGTATGAGCCCGGGACAGAATGGAGTTGAGCAGTTCTTC	CASMSPGQNGVEQFF